The 27 T cell receptor beta chains listed next were all sequenced from one sample in a study of a mutant IDH1 vaccine in newly diagnosed glioma. The assay was immunoSEQ multiplex PCR, and TCRdb's table has in-frame clones only and misses some. The sample consists of 25,000 to 30,000 clones, around 76% of them appearing once. Which antigens these TCRs recognize remains unknown. Time point in this sample: week 35, safety follow-up. The content of each vaccine dose was 300 ug of mutant IDH1 20-mer peptide, and topical imiquimod accompanied it. The sequences come from PBMCs, collected from a glioma patient whose treatment included an IDH1 peptide vaccine. These receptors all come from a man in his fifties with glioma.

The chain combines TRBV7-8 with TRBJ2-2, with D unclear. The V gene lost 2 bases and the J gene lost 2 bases, with 9 bases spanning the gap. The CDR3 spans 15 residues. The germline gives CDR1 SGHVS, CDR2 FQNEAQ. The CDR3 loop reads CASSLRQHNTGELFF. DNA for the CDR3: TGTGCCAGCAGCTTACGGCAGCACAACACCGGGGAGCTGTTTTTT. Using reference TRBV7-8 and TRBJ2-2 for the parts outside the CDR3, the full variable domain is GAGVSQSPRYKVAKRGQDVALRCDPISGHVSLFWYQQALGQGPEFLTYFQNEAQLDKSGLPSDRFFAERPEGSVSTLKIQRTQQEDSAVYLCASSLRQHNTGELFFGEGSRLTVL.

This sequence joins TRBV7-3 and TRBJ2-3; 11 bases are a match to TRBD2. V dropped 5 bases and J dropped 6; count of bases not matched to a gene: 7. CDR1 and CDR2 from the germline V gene are SGHTA and FQGTGA. The CDR3 loop spans 15 amino acids. Here the CDR3 DNA reads TGTGCCAGCAGCCTAGCGGGGGGCGCGATGGATACGCAGTATTTT. Translating gives CASSLAGGAMDTQYF. Combining the CDR3 with reference TRBV7-3 and TRBJ2-3 gives the whole variable domain GAGVSQTPSNKVTEKGKYVELRCDPISGHTALYWYRQSLGQGPEFLIYFQGTGAADDSGLPNDRFFAVRPEGSVSTLKIQRTERGDSAVYLCASSLAGGAMDTQYFGPGTRLTVL.

V gene TRBV4-1 combines with J gene TRBJ2-3; D is undetermined. The CDR3 is made up of 15 amino acids. V shed 0 bases and J shed 0 bases, with 7 bases lying between them. Germline assignment: CDR1 MGHRA and CDR2 YSYEKL. Here the CDR3 DNA reads TGCGCCAGCAGCCAAGAAAGCCGGAGCACAGATACGCAGTATTTT. Amino acid sequence: CASSQESRSTDTQYF.

The chain employs TRBV4-3 and TRBJ2-7, with D uncertain. Germline V gives CDR1 LGHNA, CDR2 YSLEER. This CDR3 is built from 15 residues. With 1 base removed from V and 4 bases from J, the gap between germline ends came to 14 bases. The CDR3 here is CASSQAWGNEYEQYF. The CDR3 DNA is TGCGCCAGCAGCCAAGCGTGGGGAAATGAGTACGAGCAGTACTTC.

The chain carries TRBV7-9 and TRBJ1-4; the D gene is possibly TRBD1 (5 bases). Germline V CDR1 and CDR2: SEHNR, FQNEAQ (reference sequence). This CDR3 has 15 amino acids. Trimming cost V 3 bases and J 4 bases, with 12 bases left between them. This chain's CDR3 is CASSLGGRVNEKLFF. The CDR3 bases are TGTGCCAGCAGCTTGGGGGGTCGGGTTAATGAAAAACTGTTTTTT.

The chain links TRBV7-2 to TRBJ1-2, with D possibly matching TRBD1 (5 bases). V lost 5 bases and J 5 bases, leaving 15 bases between the germline ends. The CDR3 is 14 residues long. CDR1 is SGHTA and CDR2 is FQGNSA in the germline V gene. The CDR3 is CASSLEQAGYGYTF. CDR3 coding DNA: TGTGCCAGCAGCCTAGAACAGGCGGGGTATGGCTACACCTTC.

This chain joins TRBV19 and TRBJ2-7; 9 bases are shared with TRBD1. Germline V gene lookup returns CDR1 LNHDA and CDR2 SQIVND (reference sequence). V was clipped by 4 bases and J by 3 bases; unmatched bases: 4. The CDR3 loop spans 14 amino acids. The CDR3 spells CASSTRTGDYEQYF. CDR3 in DNA: TGTGCCAGTAGTACTCGGACAGGGGACTACGAGCAGTACTTC. The full variable domain, with the rest looked up from reference TRBV19 and TRBJ2-7, is DGGITQSPKYLFRKEGQNVTLSCEQNLNHDAMYWYRQDPGQGLRLIYYSQIVNDFQKGDIAEGYSVSREKKESFPLTVTSAQKNPTAFYLCASSTRTGDYEQYFGPGTRLTVT.

The V and J genes are TRBV5-1 and TRBJ1-2; D ambiguous. Germline CDR1 SGHRS, CDR2 YFSETQ. Trimming cost V 0 bases and J 2 bases, with 11 bases left between them. This CDR3 is built from 15 residues. The CDR3: CASSLGRGGNYGYTF. For the CDR3, the DNA is TGCGCCAGCAGCTTGGGGAGAGGAGGGAACTATGGCTACACCTTC.

This rearrangement joins TRBV2 to TRBJ2-2; weak D call: TRBD2 (6 bases). V lost 3 bases and J lost 8, with 16 bases in between. Germline V gene data show CDR1 as SNHLY and CDR2 as FYNNEI. The CDR3 extends over 15 amino acids. The CDR3 nucleotides are TGTGCCAGCAGTGACCCGGACTACCCAGGGGGGGAGCTGTTTTTT. It codes for CASSDPDYPGGELFF. Complete variable domain (other parts from reference TRBV2 and TRBJ2-2): EPEVTQTPSHQVTQMGQEVILRCVPISNHLYFYWYRQILGQKVEFLVSFYNNEISEKSEIFDDQFSVERPDGSNFTLKIRSTKLEDSAMYFCASSDPDYPGGELFFGEGSRLTVL.

The gene calls are TRBV7-2 and TRBJ1-1; D is undetermined. Germline V lookup: CDR1 SGHTA, CDR2 FQGNSA. V lost 2 bases, J lost 6 bases, and 13 bases lay in between. CDR3 length: 14 amino acids. The CDR3 spells CASSLSLGDSEAFF. The CDR3 DNA follows: TGTGCCAGCAGCTTATCTTTAGGAGACTCTGAAGCTTTCTTT.

This chain uses TRBV25-1 with TRBJ1-1; tentative D call: TRBD1 (6 bases). Germline V gene sequence: CDR1 MGHDK, CDR2 SYGVNS. CDR3 size: 15 residues. The V and J ends lost 3 bases and 2 bases respectively, with 13 bases between them. The CDR3, as DNA: TGTGCCAGCAGTGACCAAGGGGGACGAAACACTGAAGCTTTCTTT. As protein: CASSDQGGRNTEAFF.

This chain uses TRBV25-1 with TRBJ1-1; D gene unclear. This CDR3 region has 13 residues. In germline, CDR1 is MGHDK, CDR2 SYGVNS. V was trimmed by 3 bases and J by 4 bases, leaving 9 bases between them. CDR3 in amino acids: CASSEGLSTEAFF. Here the CDR3 DNA reads TGTGCCAGCAGTGAGGGTCTTTCCACTGAAGCTTTCTTT.

The genes are TRBV4-3 and TRBJ1-5; D is uncertain. This CDR3 has 15 residues. Trimming left V 0 bases short and J 2 bases short, with 8 bases between. Germline CDR1 is LGHNA and CDR2 is YSLEER. Here the CDR3 reads CASSQENRRNQPQHF. CDR3 bases: TGCGCCAGCAGCCAAGAGAATCGGCGCAATCAGCCCCAGCATTTT.

The rearrangement links TRBV27 to TRBJ2-1; TRBD2 aligns across 9 bases. CDR1 and CDR2 from the germline V gene are MNHEY and SMNVEV (reference sequence). This CDR3 is 13 amino acids long. Trimming cost V 4 bases and J 15 bases; bases outside gene matches: 10. The CDR3, as DNA: TGTGCCAGCAGTTCCCTGGTGGCGGGAGGGGGGTTCTTC. Residues: CASSSLVAGGGFF.

The table lists this clone with a count of one. Here the CDR3 DNA reads TGTGCCAGCAGCCTTCTTTGGGACACTGAAGCTTTCTTT. Translation: CASSLLWDTEAFF. The V and J genes are TRBV7-2 and TRBJ1-1; D not certain. This CDR3 has 13 residues. V shed 5 bases and J shed 3 bases, with 10 bases lying between them. Per the germline V gene, CDR1 is SGHTA and CDR2 is FQGNSA.

The table lists this clone with a count of one. V gene TRBV4-3 combines with J gene TRBJ2-3; weak D call: TRBD2 (5 bases). CDR3 length equals 13 residues. The V end was cut by 0 bases, the J end by 5 bases, with 6 bases between. Germline CDR1 and CDR2: LGHNA and YSLEER. CDR3 nucleotide sequence: TGCGCCAGCAGCCAAGATGGGAGAGATACGCAGTATTTT. Its protein is CASSQDGRDTQYF.

The chain uses TRBV18 and TRBJ1-2; tentative D call: TRBD1 (5 bases). There are 14 residues in the CDR3. Trimming cost V 5 bases and J 7 bases, with 17 bases left between them. Looked up from germline, CDR1 is KGHSH and CDR2 is LQKENI. Written as DNA, the CDR3 is TGTGCCAGCTCAACCCGGGACGTCCCTGGTGGCTACACCTTC. Its protein is CASSTRDVPGGYTF. The full variable domain, in which reference TRBV18 and TRBJ1-2 provide the parts outside the CDR3, is NAGVMQNPRHLVRRRGQEARLRCSPMKGHSHVYWYRQLPEEGLKFMVYLQKENIIDESGMPKERFSAEFPKEGPSILRIQQVVRGDSAAYFCASSTRDVPGGYTFGSGTRLTVV.

A word on this clone: At one boundary the junction diverges from the germline segment, which might be a read error. The chain uses TRBV9 and TRBJ1-1; 7 nucleotides align to TRBD1. The CDR3 spans 16 residues. Germline V gene lookup returns CDR1 SGDLS and CDR2 YYNGEE. CDR3 sequence reads: CASSNFLDRVNAEAFF. The CDR3 bases are TGTGCCAGCAGCAATTTTCTAGACAGGGTGAACGCTGAAGCTTTCTTT.

This chain links TRBV6-1 with TRBJ1-3; D is unresolved. Between the trimmed V and J ends, which lost 6 bases and 1 base, there was a span of 10 bases. CDR3 length: 14 amino acids. Germline lookup yields CDR1 MNHNS and CDR2 SASEGT. CDR3 bases: TGTGCCAGCAGAATTCGCGGGTCTGGAAACACCATATATTTT. As protein: CASRIRGSGNTIYF.

The chain carries TRBV7-8 and TRBJ2-2; D may be TRBD1 (6 bases). The V gene's germline CDR1 is SGHVS and CDR2 FQNEAQ. Trimming took 1 base from V and 5 from J, leaving 14 bases between them. This CDR3 spans 16 amino acids. CDR3 in DNA: TGTGCCAGCAGCTTAGTGGGGGCAAAGGGAACCGGGGAGCTGTTTTTT. Translating gives CASSLVGAKGTGELFF.

This rearrangement joins TRBV5-1 to TRBJ1-5; TRBD1 agrees at 7 bases. The CDR3 runs to 14 residues. The trim removed 2 bases at V and 8 bases at J, leaving 7 bases unmatched. CDR1 SGHRS and CDR2 YFSETQ come from the germline V gene. CDR3 sequence reads: CASSLFGTDEPQHF. DNA of the CDR3: TGCGCCAGCAGCTTATTCGGGACAGACGAGCCCCAGCATTTT.

This chain's CDR3 is CASSQGADYEQYF. The CDR3, as DNA: TGTGCCAGTAGCCAGGGGGCTGACTACGAGCAGTACTTC. V usage is TRBV19 and J usage is TRBJ2-7; 8 nucleotides match TRBD1. The CDR3 contains 13 residues. V gave up 6 bases and J gave up 3 bases; unmatched junction bases: 4. Germline CDR1 LNHDA, CDR2 SQIVND (reference sequence).

The chain carries TRBV5-6 and TRBJ1-5, with D unresolved. The germline CDR1 and CDR2 sequences are SGHDT and YYEEEE. Trimming took off 1 base at V and 0 bases at J, with 11 bases between the two ends. The CDR3 extends over 16 amino acids. CDR3 loop: CASSLYGRSSNQPQHF. The CDR3 region has the DNA TGTGCCAGCAGCTTGTATGGGCGCAGTAGCAATCAGCCCCAGCATTTT.

This clone is medium-sized by share. The rearrangement uses TRBV6-1 and TRBJ1-5, with unresolved D. The V end lost 0 bases, the J end lost 5 bases, and 2 bases lay between the germline ends. The V gene's germline CDR1 is MNHNS and CDR2 SASEGT. The CDR3 is made up of 12 amino acids. Here the CDR3 reads CASSEADQPQHF. Here the CDR3 DNA reads TGTGCCAGCAGTGAAGCGGATCAGCCCCAGCATTTT.

The chain couples TRBV20-1 to TRBJ2-1; D uncertain. CDR1 DFQATT and CDR2 SNEGSKA come from the germline V gene (reference sequence). The CDR3 sequence is 11 residues long. V lost 7 bases and J lost 7, with 11 bases in between. CDR3: CSVATRNEQFF. In DNA, the CDR3 is TGCAGTGTTGCGACCAGGAATGAGCAGTTCTTC.

CDR3 DNA sequence: TGTGCCAGCAGTTTAACCTACGAGCAGTACTTC. It encodes CASSLTYEQYF. The chain is built from TRBV28 and TRBJ2-7; D call uncertain. The CDR3 is made up of 11 amino acids. V lost 2 bases to trimming and J lost 2 bases, with 1 base between them. CDR1 and CDR2 from the germline V gene are MDHEN and SYDVKM.

V is TRBV6-6 and J is TRBJ1-1, with 7 bases identical to TRBD1. Germline assignment: CDR1 MNHNY and CDR2 SVGAGI (reference sequence). The CDR3 spans 15 residues. Trimming cost V 2 bases and J 5 bases; bases outside gene matches: 8. The CDR3 sequence: CASSYDSDRATEAFF. DNA of the CDR3: TGTGCCAGCAGTTACGATTCCGACAGGGCTACTGAAGCTTTCTTT.